This T cell receptor (beta chain) was captured in a study of blood T cell repertoires in COVID-19. Overall study: Nucleic acid was either cDNA or gDNA, and it came from T cells, B-cell-depleted T cells, or PBMCs.

The length of the CDR3 is 15 residues. The trim removed 0 bases at V and 5 bases at J, leaving 7 bases unmatched. CDR1 and CDR2 (germline): GTSNPN, SVGIG (reference sequence). Only in-frame clones appear in the TCRdb table, and some are missing; sequencing was by immunoSEQ multiplex PCR. The sample consists of 200,000 to 250,000 clones, roughly 85% of them appearing once. The chain carries TRBV30 and TRBJ1-1; 9 nucleotides line up with TRBD1. This sequence originates from a man in his fifties who had recovered from COVID-19. The sample comprised peripheral blood. CDR3 bases: TGTGCCTGGAGTGTCCGGGGACAGGGTTGGACTGAAGCTTTCTTT. It codes for CAWSVRGQGWTEAFF.